This TCR beta chain is drawn from a study of T-cell reconstitution after alpha-beta-depleted transplantation in children. Preparing the TCRbeta library involved the use of unique molecular identifiers. TCRdb re-derived calls from the PCR reads in MiXCR, one entry per CDR3 protein. The sample consists of hundreds of thousands of distinct CDR3 sequences, 9.5% to 15% of them appearing once. The sequenced sample was PBMCs from the stem cell graft donor, obtained from the stem cell graft. This receptor was taken from a human donor who donated a stem cell graft to a child with combined immunodeficiency.

The CDR3 DNA is TGCGCCAGCAGCTTGGCAGGGCGGAACACCGGGGAGCTGTTTTTT. Encoded protein: CASSLAGRNTGELFF. This chain uses TRBV5-1 with TRBJ2-2, with D perhaps matching TRBD1 (5 bases). Per the germline V gene, CDR1 is SGHRS and CDR2 is YFSETQ. The CDR3 totals 15 residues. V dropped 0 bases and J dropped 1 base, with 7 bases sitting between them.